The entry below gives a single T cell receptor (beta chain) sequence along with its context. Its antigen remains undetermined. Base-call qualities are not available, and no considerably larger clone is one nucleotide away. Measured from the cysteine to the phenylalanine, the CDR3 is 13 residues long. Just CDR3 DNA is preserved here, 39 bases in frame from base 1. Trimming removed 3 bases from V and 13 bases from J, leaving 15 bases between the germline ends. From a lookup of the germline V gene, CDR1 and CDR2 are KGHSH and LQKENI. This sample was taken from a study of vaccination effects on CD4 cells after COVID-19 (dated by TCRdb to between 2020 and 2023). Study-level background: Each participant got two doses of an mRNA SARS-CoV-2 vaccine, either BNT162b2 or mRNA-1273. A total of more than 8 COVID-19 convalescent patients and a few SARS-CoV-2-naive healthy vaccine recipients were included in the full study. The Oncomine TCR Beta short-read assay on an Illumina iSeq 100 was used to sequence cultures from other donors in the study. SARS-CoV-2 spike-specific CD4+ TCR repertoires from before and after mRNA vaccination were compared in COVID-19 convalescent patients and in infection-naive vaccine recipients. Overall results and qualifications from the work: The study was limited by a small number of convalescent patients, and early post-infection timepoints were lacking. Marked clonal contraction was observed in both infection-induced and vaccine-induced clones at late post-vaccination timepoints, consistent with waning T cell responses. In healthy vaccine recipients, vaccine-induced clones were almost all SARS-CoV-2 mono-reactive, with only 1 of 255 cross-reactive with common cold coronaviruses.

In the ViraFEST assay, PBMC were stimulated with viral peptide pools, and antigen-specific CD4+ T cell clonotypes were then identified by expansion using TCR sequencing. After 10 days of culture, CD4+ T cells were isolated with the EasySep CD4+ T cell isolation kit. None of the healthy vaccine recipients had a prior SARS-CoV-2 infection, which was confirmed by nucleocapsid antibody tests that came back negative both before and after vaccination. A few million PBMC per well were cultured with roughly 10 ug/ml peptides in IMDM containing roughly 5% human AB serum, about 10 IU/ml IL-2 and gentamicin. On days 3 and 7, half of the culture medium was replaced with fresh IL-2-containing medium. Unless noted otherwise, every peptide stimulation condition was grown in triplicate wells. PBMC were separated from whole blood using Ficoll-Paque Plus gradient centrifugation and were then either cryopreserved at -140C or used fresh. The overlapping peptide pools covered the spike proteins of SARS-CoV-2 as well as those of the common cold coronaviruses HCoV-NL63, HCoV-OC43 and HCoV-229E. The QIAamp micro DNA kit was used to extract genomic DNA from the cultured CD4+ T cells.

Receptor amplification or capture employed the immunoSEQ multiplex PCR assay. TCR beta CDR3 sequencing was performed on DNA from the cultured, isolated CD4+ T cells. Processing in the source paper ran as follows. Non-productive TCR sequences were removed and reads were trimmed to the CDR3 region, keeping CDR3s of at least 7 amino acids. The MANAFEST web app was used to pick out antigen-specific clonotypes by comparing their expansion in peptide wells with that in reference cultures. To be called positive, a clone needed expansion at FDR<0.05 compared with the reference and with all other wells, an odds ratio greater than 5, and a frequency greater than 0.1% in two replicate wells. Clonotypes significantly expanded in SARS-CoV-2 spike wells and in at least one common cold coronavirus spike condition were defined as cross-reactive. Using the stringdist R package, CDR3 similarity was measured by Levenshtein distance, and unrooted trees were constructed with ape in R 3.6.1. TCRdb stores this immuneACCESS table with in-frame sequences only. Part of the clones is absent; in the studies checked, under half of the shortfall reflects unresolved V genes, and no reason is known for the rest. V, J and clone size derive from that table, while D and trimming were established from the DNA sequence. Across this sample there are about 7,400 clones, with roughly 79% seen only once. The ten largest clones add up to roughly 13% of the sample.

The clonotype originates from a human donor who received a COVID-19 vaccine. The rearranged chain carries TRBV18 and TRBJ1-4; the D segment could be TRBD1, given 6 matching bases. This specimen consisted of CD4+ T cells from PBMCs cultured with HCoV-229E spike peptides, obtained before COVID-19 vaccination. The sample's cell subset or site, from its label and the paper: HCoV-229E spike overlapping peptide pool stimulation. Read as DNA, the sequence is TGTGCCAGCTCACCCAATGGACAGTCGGGACTGTTTTTT. Its translation reads: CASSPNGQSGLFF.